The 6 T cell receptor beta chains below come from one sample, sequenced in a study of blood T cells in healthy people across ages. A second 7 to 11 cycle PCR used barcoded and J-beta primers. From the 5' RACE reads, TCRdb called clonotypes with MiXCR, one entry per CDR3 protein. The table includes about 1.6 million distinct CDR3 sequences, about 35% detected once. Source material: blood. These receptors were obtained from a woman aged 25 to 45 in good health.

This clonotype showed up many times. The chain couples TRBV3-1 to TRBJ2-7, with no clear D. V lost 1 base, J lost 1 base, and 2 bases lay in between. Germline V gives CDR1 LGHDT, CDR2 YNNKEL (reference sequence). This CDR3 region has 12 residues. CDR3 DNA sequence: TGTGCCAGCAGCCAAGGGTCCTACGAGCAGTACTTC. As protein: CASSQGSYEQYF.

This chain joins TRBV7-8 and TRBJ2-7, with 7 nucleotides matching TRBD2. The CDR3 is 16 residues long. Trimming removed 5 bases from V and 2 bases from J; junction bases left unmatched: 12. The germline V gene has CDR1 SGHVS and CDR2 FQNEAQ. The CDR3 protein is CASSPIGGRGTYEQYF. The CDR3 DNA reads TGTGCCAGCAGCCCCATTGGCGGGAGAGGAACCTACGAGCAGTACTTC.

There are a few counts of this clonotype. The CDR3 nucleotides read TGCAGTGCTTCGGGACTAGCTAACGAGCAGTACTTC. Translating it yields CSASGLANEQYF. The V gene is TRBV20-1, the J gene TRBJ2-7, with TRBD2 identical over 9 bases. Germline V gene data show CDR1 as DFQATT and CDR2 as SNEGSKA (reference sequence). The CDR3 spans 12 residues. V lost 5 bases, J lost 5 bases, and 4 bases stayed unmatched.

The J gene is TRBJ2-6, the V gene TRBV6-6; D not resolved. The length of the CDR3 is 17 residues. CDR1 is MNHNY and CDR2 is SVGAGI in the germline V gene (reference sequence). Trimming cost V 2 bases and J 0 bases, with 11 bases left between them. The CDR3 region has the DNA TGTGCCAGCAGTTACCTCCTTCTTTCCTCTGGGGCCAACGTCCTGACTTTC. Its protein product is CASSYLLLSSGANVLTF.

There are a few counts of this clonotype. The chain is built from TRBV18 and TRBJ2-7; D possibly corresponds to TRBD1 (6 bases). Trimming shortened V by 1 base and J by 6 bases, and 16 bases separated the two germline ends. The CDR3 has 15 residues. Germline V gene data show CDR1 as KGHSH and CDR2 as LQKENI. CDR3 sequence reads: CASSPQMRTAAEQYF. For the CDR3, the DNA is TGTGCCAGCTCACCACAAATGAGGACAGCCGCCGAGCAGTACTTC.

The CDR3 DNA follows: TGTGCCACCAGCATGGCGGGGGTGAGGGAGACCCAGTACTTC. Protein product: CATSMAGVRETQYF. The chain carries TRBV15 and TRBJ2-5; 7 nucleotides agree with TRBD2. Trimming cost V 4 bases and J 5 bases; bases outside gene matches: 7. The CDR3 has 14 amino acids. Germline CDR1 reads LNHNV; CDR2 reads YYDKDF (reference sequence).